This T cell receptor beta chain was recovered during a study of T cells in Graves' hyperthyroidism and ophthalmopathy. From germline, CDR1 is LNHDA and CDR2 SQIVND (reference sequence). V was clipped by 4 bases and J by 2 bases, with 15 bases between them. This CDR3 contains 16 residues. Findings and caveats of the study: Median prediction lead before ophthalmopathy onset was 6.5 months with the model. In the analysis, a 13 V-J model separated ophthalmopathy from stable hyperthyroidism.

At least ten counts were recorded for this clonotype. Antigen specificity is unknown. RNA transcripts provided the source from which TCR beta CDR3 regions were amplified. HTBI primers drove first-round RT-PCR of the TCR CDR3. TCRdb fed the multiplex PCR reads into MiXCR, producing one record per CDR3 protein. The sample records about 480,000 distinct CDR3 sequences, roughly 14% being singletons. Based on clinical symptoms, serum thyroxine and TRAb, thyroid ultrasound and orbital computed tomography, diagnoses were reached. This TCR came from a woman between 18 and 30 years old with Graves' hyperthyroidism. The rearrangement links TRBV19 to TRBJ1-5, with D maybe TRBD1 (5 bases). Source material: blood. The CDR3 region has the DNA TGTGCCAGTAGTACCCCCGGGGCGGGTGGCAATCAGCCCCAGCATTTT. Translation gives CASSTPGAGGNQPQHF.